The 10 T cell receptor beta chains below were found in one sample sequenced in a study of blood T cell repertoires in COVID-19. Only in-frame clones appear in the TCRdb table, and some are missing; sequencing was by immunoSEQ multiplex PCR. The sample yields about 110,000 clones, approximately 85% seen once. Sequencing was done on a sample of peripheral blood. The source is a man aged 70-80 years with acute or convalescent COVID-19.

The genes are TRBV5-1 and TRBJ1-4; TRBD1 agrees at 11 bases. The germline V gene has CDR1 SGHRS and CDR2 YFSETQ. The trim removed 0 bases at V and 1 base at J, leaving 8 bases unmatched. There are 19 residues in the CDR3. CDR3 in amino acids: CASSLVGTGGSGTNEKLFF. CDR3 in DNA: TGCGCCAGCAGCTTGGTTGGGACAGGGGGTTCTGGAACTAATGAAAAACTGTTTTTT.

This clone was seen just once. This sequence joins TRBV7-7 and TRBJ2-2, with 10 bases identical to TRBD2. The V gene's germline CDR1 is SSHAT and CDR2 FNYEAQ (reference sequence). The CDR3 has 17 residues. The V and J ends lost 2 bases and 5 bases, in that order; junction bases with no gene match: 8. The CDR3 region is CASSLTGLAGETGELFF. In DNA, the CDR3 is TGTGCCAGCAGCTTAACGGGTCTAGCGGGAGAAACCGGGGAGCTGTTTTTT.

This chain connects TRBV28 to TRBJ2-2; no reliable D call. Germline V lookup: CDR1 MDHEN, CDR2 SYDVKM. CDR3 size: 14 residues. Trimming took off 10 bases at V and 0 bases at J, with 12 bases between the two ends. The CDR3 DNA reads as TGTGCCACCCAGTCGGGTCCGAACACCGGGGAGCTGTTTTTT. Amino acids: CATQSGPNTGELFF.

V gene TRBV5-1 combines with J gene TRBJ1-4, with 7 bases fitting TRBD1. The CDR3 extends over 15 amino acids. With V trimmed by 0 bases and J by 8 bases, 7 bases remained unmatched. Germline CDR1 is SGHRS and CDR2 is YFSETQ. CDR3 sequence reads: CASSLGTGAVEKLFF. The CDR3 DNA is TGCGCCAGCAGCTTGGGAACAGGGGCGGTGGAAAAACTGTTTTTT. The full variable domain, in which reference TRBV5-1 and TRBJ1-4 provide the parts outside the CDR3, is KAGVTQTPRYLIKTRGQQVTLSCSPISGHRSVSWYQQTPGQGLQFLFEYFSETQRNKGNFPGRFSGRQFSNSRSEMNVSTLELGDSALYLCASSLGTGAVEKLFFGSGTQLSVL.

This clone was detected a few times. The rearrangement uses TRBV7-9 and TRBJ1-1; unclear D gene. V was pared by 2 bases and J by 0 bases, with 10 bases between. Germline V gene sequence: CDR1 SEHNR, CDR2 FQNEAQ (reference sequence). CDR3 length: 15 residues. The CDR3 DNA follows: TGTGCCAGCAGCTTATTCCAGTCCATGAACACTGAAGCTTTCTTT. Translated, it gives CASSLFQSMNTEAFF.

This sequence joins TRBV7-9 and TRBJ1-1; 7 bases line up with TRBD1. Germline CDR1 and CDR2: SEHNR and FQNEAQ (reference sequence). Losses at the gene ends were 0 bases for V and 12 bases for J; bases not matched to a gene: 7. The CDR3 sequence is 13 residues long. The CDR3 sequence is CASSLAQGVKTFF. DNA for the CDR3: TGTGCCAGCAGCTTAGCGCAGGGGGTGAAGACTTTCTTT.

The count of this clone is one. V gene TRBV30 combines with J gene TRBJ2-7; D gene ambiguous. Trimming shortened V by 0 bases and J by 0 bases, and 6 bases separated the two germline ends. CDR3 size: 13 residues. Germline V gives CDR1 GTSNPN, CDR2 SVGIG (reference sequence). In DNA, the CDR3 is TGTGCCTGGAGTGTAACGAGCTCCTACGAGCAGTACTTC. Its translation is CAWSVTSSYEQYF.

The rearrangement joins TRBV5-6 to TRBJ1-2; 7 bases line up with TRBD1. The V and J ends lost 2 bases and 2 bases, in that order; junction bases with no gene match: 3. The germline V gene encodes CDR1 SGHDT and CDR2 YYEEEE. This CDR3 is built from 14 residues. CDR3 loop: CASSFMTGNYGYTF. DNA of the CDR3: TGTGCCAGCAGCTTTATGACAGGGAACTATGGCTACACCTTC.

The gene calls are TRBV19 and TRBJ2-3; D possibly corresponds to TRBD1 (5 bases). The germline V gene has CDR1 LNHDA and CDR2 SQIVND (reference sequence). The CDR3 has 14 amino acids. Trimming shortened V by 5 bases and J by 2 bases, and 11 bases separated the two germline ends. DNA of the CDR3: TGTGCCAGTAGTCTTCGACAGATCACAGATACGCAGTATTTT. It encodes CASSLRQITDTQYF.

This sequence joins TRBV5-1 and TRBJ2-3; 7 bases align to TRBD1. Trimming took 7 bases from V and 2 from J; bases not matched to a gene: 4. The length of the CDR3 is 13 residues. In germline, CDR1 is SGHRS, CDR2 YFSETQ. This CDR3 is CASGGQPTDTQYF. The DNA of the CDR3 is TGCGCCAGCGGGGGACAGCCCACAGATACGCAGTATTTT.